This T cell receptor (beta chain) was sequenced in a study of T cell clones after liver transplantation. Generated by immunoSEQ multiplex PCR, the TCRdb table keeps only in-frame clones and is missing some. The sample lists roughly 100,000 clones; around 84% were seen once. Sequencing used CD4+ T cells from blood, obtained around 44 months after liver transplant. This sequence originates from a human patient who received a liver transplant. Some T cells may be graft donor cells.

The CDR3: CASTTGDFANYGYTF. In DNA form, the CDR3 reads TGTGCCAGCACCACCGGGGACTTCGCTAACTATGGCTACACCTTC. The gene calls are TRBV6-1 and TRBJ1-2; D possibly corresponds to TRBD1 (5 bases). V lost 7 bases and J 0 bases, leaving 15 bases between the germline ends. CDR1 is MNHNS and CDR2 is SASEGT in the germline V gene. This CDR3 has 15 residues.